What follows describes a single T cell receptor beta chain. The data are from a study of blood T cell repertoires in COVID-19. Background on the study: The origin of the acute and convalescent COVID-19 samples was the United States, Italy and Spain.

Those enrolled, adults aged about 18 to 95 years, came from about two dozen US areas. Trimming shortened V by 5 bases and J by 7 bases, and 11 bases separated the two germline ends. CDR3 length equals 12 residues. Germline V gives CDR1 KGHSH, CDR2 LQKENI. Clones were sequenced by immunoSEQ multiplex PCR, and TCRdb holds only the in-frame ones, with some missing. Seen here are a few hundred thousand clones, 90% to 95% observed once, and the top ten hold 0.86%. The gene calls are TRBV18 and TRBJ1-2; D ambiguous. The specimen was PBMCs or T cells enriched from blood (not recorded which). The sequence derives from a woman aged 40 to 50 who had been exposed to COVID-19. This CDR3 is CASSSTEGGYTF. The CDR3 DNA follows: TGTGCCAGCTCATCAACAGAAGGTGGCTACACCTTC.